These 14 T cell receptor beta chains were sequenced from one sample in a study of human T cells and chemical hapten exposure. Described time point: patch test 2, 6 weeks after DPC sensitization. Treatment given: therapeutic diphenylcyclopropenone sensitization with weekly scalp DPC. TCRdb reprocessed the RACE reads via MiXCR and lists one record per CDR3 protein. Of about 100,000 distinct CDR3 sequences listed, 11% are singletons. This specimen was whole blood, taken in connection with sensitization to the hapten diphenylcyclopropenone (DPC). The receptors stem from a woman aged 40 to 49 with alopecia areata. Some clones in this sample may be carry-over from other donors' samples.

This clonotype was detected ten times or more. The V gene is TRBV20-1, the J gene TRBJ1-5; unclear D gene. V lost 6 bases and J lost 6, with 24 bases in between. Germline V gene lookup returns CDR1 DFQATT and CDR2 SNEGSKA (reference sequence). CDR3 length equals 16 residues. The CDR3 sequence: CSAHSGGPLTGQPQHF. The CDR3 bases are TGCAGTGCCCATAGCGGCGGCCCCCTCACGGGTCAGCCCCAGCATTTT.

Worth noting for this clonotype: The junction shows a germline mismatch at one end, possibly a read error. V gene TRBV7-9 combines with J gene TRBJ2-7, with D unclear. Germline V gene lookup returns CDR1 SEHNR and CDR2 FQNEAQ (reference sequence). The CDR3 is made up of 16 amino acids. CDR3 in amino acids: CATSLTAPTSSYEQYF. CDR3 DNA: TGTGCCACCAGCTTAACGGCCCCAACCTCCTCCTACGAGCAGTACTTC.

This chain connects TRBV5-4 to TRBJ1-1; D unresolved. Trimming removed 4 bases from V and 4 bases from J, with 17 bases in between. CDR1 and CDR2 from the germline V gene are SGHNT and YYREEE (reference sequence). This CDR3 has 15 amino acids. The CDR3 here is CASSLPRGLGTEAFF. The CDR3, as DNA: TGTGCCAGCAGCCTCCCCCGGGGTTTAGGCACTGAAGCTTTCTTT.

This clonotype was recorded at least ten times. The rearrangement links TRBV20-1 to TRBJ1-1; no definite D call. The CDR3 covers 13 residues. Germline V gene data show CDR1 as DFQATT and CDR2 as SNEGSKA (reference sequence). Trimming took off 1 base at V and 1 base at J, with 7 bases between the two ends. CDR3 residues: CSARGAENTEAFF. The CDR3 DNA reads TGCAGTGCTAGAGGGGCAGAGAACACTGAAGCTTTCTTT.

This clonotype was detected ten times or more. V and J are TRBV7-8 and TRBJ1-6; D possibly corresponds to TRBD1 (5 bases). The V end lost 3 bases, the J end lost 6 bases, and 9 bases lay between the germline ends. The CDR3 covers 14 residues. The germline gives CDR1 SGHVS, CDR2 FQNEAQ. DNA for the CDR3: TGTGCCAGCAGCTTGGGACCGGTTAATTCACCCCTCCACTTT. This codes for CASSLGPVNSPLHF.

This clonotype was seen repeatedly, ten times or more. The chain is built from TRBV12-3 or TRBV12-4 and TRBJ1-4; no reliable D call. Trimming shortened V by 7 bases and J by 8 bases, and 8 bases separated the two germline ends. The CDR3 loop spans 11 amino acids. The CDR3: CASTPGEKLFF. The CDR3, as DNA: TGTGCCAGCACTCCGGGCGAAAAACTGTTTTTT.

The chain has TRBV6-2 or TRBV6-3 and TRBJ1-1; TRBD1 matches 9 bases. V shed 6 bases, J shed 5 bases, and the junction held 7 bases outside the gene matches. The CDR3 is 14 amino acids. The germline V gene encodes CDR1 MNHEY and CDR2 SVGEGT. The CDR3 loop is CASRATGGTTEAFF. For the CDR3, the DNA is TGTGCCAGCAGGGCTACAGGGGGCACAACTGAAGCTTTCTTT.

This clonotype was seen ten or more times. V and J are TRBV19 and TRBJ2-5; 7 nucleotides line up with TRBD2. The CDR3 spans 14 residues. J lost 4 bases, V lost 3 bases, and 5 bases had no gene match. Germline V gene sequence: CDR1 LNHDA, CDR2 SQIVND (reference sequence). The CDR3 loop reads CASSMDWGGETQYF. The CDR3, as DNA: TGTGCCAGTAGTATGGACTGGGGGGGAGAGACCCAGTACTTC.

This clonotype turned up a few times. V gene TRBV7-8 combines with J gene TRBJ1-3; TRBD1 agrees at 7 bases. Germline CDR1 and CDR2: SGHVS and FQNEAQ. The CDR3 loop spans 15 amino acids. Losses at the gene ends were 1 base for V and 8 bases for J; bases not matched to a gene: 8. The CDR3 region is CASSLGSGDSHTIYF. Written as DNA, the CDR3 is TGTGCCAGCAGCTTAGGTTCTGGGGACAGCCACACCATATATTTT. The variable domain in full, with the rest retrieved from reference TRBV7-8 and TRBJ1-3, is GAGVSQSPRYKVAKRGQDVALRCDPISGHVSLFWYQQALGQGPEFLTYFQNEAQLDKSGLPSDRFFAERPEGSVSTLKIQRTQQEDSAVYLCASSLGSGDSHTIYFGEGSWLTVV.

This clonotype was seen ten or more times. This chain uses TRBV11-2 with TRBJ2-5; TRBD2 agrees at 15 bases. Germline CDR1 SGHAT, CDR2 FQNNGV. CDR3 length: 18 residues. The V segment lost 0 bases and the J segment 5 bases; nucleotides outside the gene matches: 7. This CDR3 reads CASSLESGLAGGQETQYF. The CDR3 region has the DNA TGTGCCAGCAGCTTAGAGTCCGGACTAGCGGGGGGGCAGGAGACCCAGTACTTC.

This clonotype was picked up many times. The chain has TRBV28 and TRBJ1-2, with D perhaps matching TRBD1 (6 bases). Trimming took 6 bases from V and 4 from J, leaving 18 bases between them. CDR1 and CDR2 from the germline V gene are MDHEN and SYDVKM. The CDR3 totals 15 residues. CDR3 coding DNA: TGTGCCAGCAGCTGGGGGATAGACAGGCCCTATGGCTACACCTTC. Its translation is CASSWGIDRPYGYTF.

This clonotype was picked up many times. The V and J genes are TRBV5-4 and TRBJ2-7; the match to TRBD1 covers 9 bases. The germline V gene encodes CDR1 SGHNT and CDR2 YYREEE (reference sequence). The CDR3 sequence is 16 residues long. Losses at the gene ends were 3 bases for V and 2 bases for J; bases not matched to a gene: 9. The CDR3 DNA follows: TGTGCCAGCAGCTCAGCTTCCGGGACAGGGACCTACGAGCAGTACTTC. It specifies CASSSASGTGTYEQYF.

This chain uses TRBV5-6 with TRBJ2-7; D is perhaps TRBD1 or TRBD2 (6 bases each). There are 14 residues in the CDR3. Germline lookup yields CDR1 SGHDT and CDR2 YYEEEE. The germline V and J ends were trimmed by 1 base and 2 bases, with 10 bases remaining between them. The CDR3 reads CASSLTGAPYEQYF. The CDR3 DNA sequence: TGTGCCAGCAGCTTGACGGGGGCCCCCTACGAGCAGTACTTC.

The rearrangement joins TRBV7-7 to TRBJ2-7; the D gene is possibly TRBD2 (5 bases). The CDR3 runs to 13 residues. Germline V lookup: CDR1 SSHAT, CDR2 FNYEAQ (reference sequence). The V and J ends lost 2 bases and 6 bases respectively, with 11 bases between them. The DNA for the CDR3 is TGTGCCAGCAGCTTACGTGAGGGAGCCGAGCAGTACTTC. Protein sequence: CASSLREGAEQYF.